One T cell receptor beta chain is described in this entry. Its antigen remains unknown. Germline CDR1 and CDR2: MNHEY and SVGAGI. V lost 4 bases to trimming and J lost 0 bases; unmatched junction nucleotides: 2. This CDR3 region has 14 residues. Sequenced by immunoSEQ multiplex PCR; TCRdb stores in-frame clones only, minus some. The sample contains about 78,000 clones, roughly nine tenths of which appear only once. Second doses were pooled across both intervals (about 4 or about 12 weeks). This record comes from a study of T cell responses to AZD1222 COVID-19 vaccine. The study, taken as a whole, reports: Vaccine-associated CD4 TCRs spanned spike, dominant at 160-218 and 743-854. Spike-specific TCR breadth rose after two AZD1222 doses, and depth rose as well. Repertoire sampling occurred only after the peak T cell response.

Sequenced here: peripheral blood, sampled 28 days after the second AZD1222 dose. The chain joins TRBV6-5 to TRBJ1-2; 7 bases are a match to TRBD1. The source of this sequence is an adult who received the AZD1222 COVID-19 vaccine. The CDR3 DNA is TGTGCCAGCAGTTCCGGGACAGCTAACTATGGCTACACCTTC. It translates to CASSSGTANYGYTF.